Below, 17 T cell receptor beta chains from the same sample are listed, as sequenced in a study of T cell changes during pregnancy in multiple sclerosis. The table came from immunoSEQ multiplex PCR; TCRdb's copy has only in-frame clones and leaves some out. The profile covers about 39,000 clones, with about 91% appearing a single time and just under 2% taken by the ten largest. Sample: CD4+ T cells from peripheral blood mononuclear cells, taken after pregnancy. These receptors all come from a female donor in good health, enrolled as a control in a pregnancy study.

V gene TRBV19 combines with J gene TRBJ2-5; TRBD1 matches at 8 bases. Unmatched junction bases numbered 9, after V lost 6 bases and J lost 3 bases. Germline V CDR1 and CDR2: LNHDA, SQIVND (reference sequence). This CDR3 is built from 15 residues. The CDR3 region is CASRAAQGAEETQYF. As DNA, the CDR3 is TGTGCCAGTAGGGCCGCGCAGGGGGCTGAAGAGACCCAGTACTTC.

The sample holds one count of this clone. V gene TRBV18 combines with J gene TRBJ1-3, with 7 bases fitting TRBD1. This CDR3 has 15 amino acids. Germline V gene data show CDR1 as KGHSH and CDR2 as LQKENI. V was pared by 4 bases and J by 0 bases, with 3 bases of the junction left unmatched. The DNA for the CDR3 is TGTGCCAGCTCACTCGGGACAGACTCTGGAAACACCATATATTTT. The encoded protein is CASSLGTDSGNTIYF.

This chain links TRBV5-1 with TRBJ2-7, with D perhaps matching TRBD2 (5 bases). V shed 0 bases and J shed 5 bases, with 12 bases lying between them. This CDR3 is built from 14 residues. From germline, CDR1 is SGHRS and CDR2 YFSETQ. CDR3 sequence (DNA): TGCGCCAGCAGCTTGGAACCGGGGAGCAACGAGCAGTACTTC. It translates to CASSLEPGSNEQYF.

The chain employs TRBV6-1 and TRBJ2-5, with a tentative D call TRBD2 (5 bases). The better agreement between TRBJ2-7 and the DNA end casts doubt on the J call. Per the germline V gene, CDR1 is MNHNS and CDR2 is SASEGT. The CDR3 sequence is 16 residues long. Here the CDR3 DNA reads TGTGCCAGCAGTGAAGCCGCTCCGGGATCCCCCTACGAGCAGTACTTC. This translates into CASSEAAPGSPYEQYF.

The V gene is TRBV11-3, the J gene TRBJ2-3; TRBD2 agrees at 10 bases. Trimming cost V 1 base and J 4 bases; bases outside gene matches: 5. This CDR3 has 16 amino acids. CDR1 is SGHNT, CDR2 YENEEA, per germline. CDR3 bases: TGTGCCAGCAGCTTAGGCAGCGGGAGGGCCTCAGATACGCAGTATTTT. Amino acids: CASSLGSGRASDTQYF.

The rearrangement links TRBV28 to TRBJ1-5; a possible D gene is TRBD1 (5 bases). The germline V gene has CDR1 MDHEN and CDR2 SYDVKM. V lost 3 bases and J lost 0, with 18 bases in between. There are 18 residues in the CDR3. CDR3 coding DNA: TGTGCCAGCAGTTTGAGTATAAACAGGATAACTAGCAATCAGCCCCAGCATTTT. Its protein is CASSLSINRITSNQPQHF.

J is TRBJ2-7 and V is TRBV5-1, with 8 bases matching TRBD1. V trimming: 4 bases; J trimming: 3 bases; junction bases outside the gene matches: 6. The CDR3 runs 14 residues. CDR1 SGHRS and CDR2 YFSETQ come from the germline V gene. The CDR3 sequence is CASSPDREHYEQYF. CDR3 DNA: TGCGCCAGCAGCCCGGACAGGGAACACTACGAGCAGTACTTC. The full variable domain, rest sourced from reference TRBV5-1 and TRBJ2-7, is KAGVTQTPRYLIKTRGQQVTLSCSPISGHRSVSWYQQTPGQGLQFLFEYFSETQRNKGNFPGRFSGRQFSNSRSEMNVSTLELGDSALYLCASSPDREHYEQYFGPGTRLTVT.

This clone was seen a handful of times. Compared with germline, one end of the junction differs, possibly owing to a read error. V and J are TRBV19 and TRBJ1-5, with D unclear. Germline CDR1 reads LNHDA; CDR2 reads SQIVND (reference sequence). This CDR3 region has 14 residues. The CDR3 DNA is TGTGCCAGTAGTCTAGACGGTTTTACCCAGCCCCAGCATTTT. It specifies CASSLDGFTQPQHF. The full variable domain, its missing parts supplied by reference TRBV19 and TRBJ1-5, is DGGITQSPKYLFRKEGQNVTLSCEQNLNHDAMYWYRQDPGQGLRLIYYSQIVNDFQKGDIAEGYSVSREKKESFPLTVTSAQKNPTAFYLCASSLDGFTQPQHFGDGTRLSIL.

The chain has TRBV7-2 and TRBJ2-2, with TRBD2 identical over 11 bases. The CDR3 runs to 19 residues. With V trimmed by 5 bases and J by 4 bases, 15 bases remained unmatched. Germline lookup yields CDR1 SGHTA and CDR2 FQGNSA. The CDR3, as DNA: TGTGCCAGCAGCCTCTGGGTAGCGGGAGGGCCCCGGGGCACCGGGGAGCTGTTTTTT. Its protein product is CASSLWVAGGPRGTGELFF.

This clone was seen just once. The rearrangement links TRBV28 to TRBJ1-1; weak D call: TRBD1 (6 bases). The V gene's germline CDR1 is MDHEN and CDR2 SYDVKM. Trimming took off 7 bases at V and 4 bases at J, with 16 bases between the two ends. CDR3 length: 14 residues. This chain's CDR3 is CASTTGYRGTEAFF. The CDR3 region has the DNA TGTGCCAGCACTACAGGGTACCGGGGCACTGAAGCTTTCTTT.

The CDR3 reads CASSLMGWDRGPVYF. CDR3 coding DNA: TGCGCCAGCAGCTTGATGGGTTGGGACAGGGGGCCGGTATACTTC. The chain joins TRBV5-1 to TRBJ2-5; the match to TRBD1 covers 12 bases. CDR3 size: 15 residues. Per the germline V gene, CDR1 is SGHRS and CDR2 is YFSETQ. The ends lost 1 base at V and 14 bases at J; junction bases unmatched: 12.

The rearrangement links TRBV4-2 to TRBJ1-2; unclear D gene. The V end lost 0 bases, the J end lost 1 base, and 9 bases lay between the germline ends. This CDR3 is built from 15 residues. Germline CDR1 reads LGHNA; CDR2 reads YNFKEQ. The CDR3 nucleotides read TGTGCCAGCAGCCAAGATCTCCGGGTTAACTATGGCTACACCTTC. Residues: CASSQDLRVNYGYTF.

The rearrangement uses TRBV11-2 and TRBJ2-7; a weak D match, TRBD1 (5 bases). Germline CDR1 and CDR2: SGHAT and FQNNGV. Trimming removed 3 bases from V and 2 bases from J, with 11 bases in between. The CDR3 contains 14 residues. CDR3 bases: TGTGCCAGCAGCTTCGCTTTGGGGCCCTACGAGCAGTACTTC. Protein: CASSFALGPYEQYF.

CDR3 sequence reads: CAISESGQGNQPQHF. The CDR3, as DNA: TGTGCCATCAGTGAGTCCGGACAGGGGAATCAGCCCCAGCATTTT. This rearrangement joins TRBV10-3 to TRBJ1-5; the match to TRBD1 covers 9 bases. V was clipped by 0 bases and J by 4 bases; unmatched bases: 1. There are 15 residues in the CDR3. Germline CDR1 is ENHRY and CDR2 is SYGVKD.

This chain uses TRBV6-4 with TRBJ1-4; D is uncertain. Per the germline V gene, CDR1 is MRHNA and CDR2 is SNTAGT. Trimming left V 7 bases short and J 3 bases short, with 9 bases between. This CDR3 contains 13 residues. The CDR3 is CASNAGANEKLFF. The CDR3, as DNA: TGTGCCAGCAATGCCGGGGCTAATGAAAAACTGTTTTTT.

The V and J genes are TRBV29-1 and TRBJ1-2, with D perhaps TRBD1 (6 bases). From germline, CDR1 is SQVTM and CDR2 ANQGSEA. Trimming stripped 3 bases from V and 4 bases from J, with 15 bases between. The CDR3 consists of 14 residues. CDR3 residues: CSVDGSQGSYGYTF. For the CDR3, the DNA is TGCAGCGTTGATGGGAGCCAGGGGTCCTATGGCTACACCTTC.

CDR3 nucleotide sequence: TGTGCCAGCAGTTTACCACGGGGGGGATACAATGAGCAGTTCTTC. It is translated as CASSLPRGGYNEQFF. This chain joins TRBV28 and TRBJ2-1; 8 nucleotides line up with TRBD2. CDR3 length equals 15 residues. V trimming: 2 bases; J trimming: 4 bases; junction bases outside the gene matches: 4. Germline assignment: CDR1 MDHEN and CDR2 SYDVKM.